Below are 26 T cell receptor beta chains sequenced from a single sample in a study of T cell changes during pregnancy in multiple sclerosis (dated by TCRdb to 2018 to 2020). The library was obtained by the immunoSEQ multiplex PCR assay. The table comes from immuneACCESS by way of TCRdb, which keeps in-frame sequences with V and J called. Part of the clones is missing from these tables; in studies checked, under half for an unresolved V gene and the rest for unknown reasons. In all, the sample holds tens of thousands of clones, and about 93% of those were seen once. The top ten constitute roughly 7.4% of the sample. Sequenced here: CD8+ T cells from peripheral blood mononuclear cells, sampled in the third trimester of pregnancy. These TCRs come from a female donor with multiple sclerosis, enrolled in a pregnancy study.

V is TRBV5-1 and J is TRBJ2-7; 13 bases are a match to TRBD2. The ends lost 4 bases at V and 2 bases at J; junction bases unmatched: 3. Germline CDR1 SGHRS, CDR2 YFSETQ. This CDR3 is 15 amino acids long. The CDR3 coding sequence is TGCGCCAGCAGCCGGGGGACTAGCGGGGCCTACGAGCAGTACTTC. It translates to CASSRGTSGAYEQYF.

This chain joins TRBV7-6 and TRBJ1-1; TRBD1 aligns across 7 bases. V lost 4 bases to trimming and J lost 2 bases; unmatched junction nucleotides: 13. CDR1 SGHVS and CDR2 FNYEAQ come from the germline V gene. This CDR3 contains 17 residues. DNA for the CDR3: TGTGCCAGCAGCTCTACCGGGACAGTTAGCCCCAACACTGAAGCTTTCTTT. The encoded protein is CASSSTGTVSPNTEAFF. The full variable domain, completed using reference TRBV7-6 and TRBJ1-1, is GAGVSQSPRYKVTKRGQDVALRCDPISGHVSLYWYRQALGQGPEFLTYFNYEAQQDKSGLPNDRFSAERPEGSISTLTIQRTEQRDSAMYRCASSSTGTVSPNTEAFFGQGTRLTVV.

The chain employs TRBV9 and TRBJ2-7; TRBD2 matches 7 bases. The germline V gene has CDR1 SGDLS and CDR2 YYNGEE. The V gene end was trimmed by 4 bases and the J gene end by 2 bases; junction bases not matched to a gene: 9. CDR3 length: 15 residues. CDR3 in DNA: TGTGCCAGCAGCACCAGCGGGGCCCCTGCCTACGAGCAGTACTTC. Residues: CASSTSGAPAYEQYF.

Written as DNA, the CDR3 is TGTGCCAGCAGCCCCACAGGGGGGAGAAACGAGCAGTACTTC. Amino acids: CASSPTGGRNEQYF. The chain is built from TRBV5-5 and TRBJ2-7, with TRBD1 matching over 8 bases. The germline gives CDR1 SGHKS, CDR2 YYEKEE (reference sequence). This CDR3 is built from 14 residues. After removal of 4 bases from V and 5 bases from J, the junction contained 8 bases not matched to a gene.

By proportion, this clone is medium-sized. The chain joins TRBV5-4 to TRBJ2-7; D might be TRBD1 (6 bases). Deletions cut 0 bases from V and 6 bases from J, with 13 bases between. CDR3 length: 14 amino acids. Looked up from germline, CDR1 is SGHNT and CDR2 is YYREEE (reference sequence). As DNA, the CDR3 is TGTGCCAGCAGCTTGGGCCCAGGGGCGGGCGAGCAGTACTTC. Translating gives CASSLGPGAGEQYF.

The J gene is TRBJ2-7, the V gene TRBV7-8; D is possibly TRBD2 (5 bases). V was pared by 2 bases and J by 2 bases, with 19 bases between. Germline CDR1 reads SGHVS; CDR2 reads FQNEAQ. The length of the CDR3 is 17 residues. The CDR3 DNA reads as TGTGCCAGCAGCTTATCAAAGGTCGCCGAGGGTACCTACGAGCAGTACTTC. It codes for CASSLSKVAEGTYEQYF. Filled out from reference TRBV7-8 and TRBJ2-7, the complete variable domain reads GAGVSQSPRYKVAKRGQDVALRCDPISGHVSLFWYQQALGQGPEFLTYFQNEAQLDKSGLPSDRFFAERPEGSVSTLKIQRTQQEDSAVYLCASSLSKVAEGTYEQYFGPGTRLTVT.

The chain joins TRBV27 to TRBJ2-2; D uncertain. The germline V and J ends were trimmed by 2 bases and 4 bases, with 5 bases remaining between them. In germline, CDR1 is MNHEY, CDR2 SMNVEV (reference sequence). This CDR3 has 13 residues. The CDR3 loop reads CASSLQITGELFF. CDR3 bases: TGTGCCAGCAGTTTACAGATCACCGGGGAGCTGTTTTTT.

The rearrangement uses TRBV7-8 and TRBJ1-6; 8 nucleotides line up with TRBD1. The junction had 2 bases not matched to a gene; V was cut back by 3 bases and J by 7 bases. This CDR3 comprises 14 residues. The germline CDR1 and CDR2 sequences are SGHVS and FQNEAQ. Here the CDR3 reads CASSLTGDNSPLHF. CDR3 bases: TGTGCCAGCAGCTTGACAGGGGACAATTCACCCCTCCACTTT.

V gene TRBV4-1 combines with J gene TRBJ2-1, with 8 bases aligning to TRBD1. Germline V gene lookup returns CDR1 MGHRA and CDR2 YSYEKL. The CDR3 runs to 18 residues. With V trimmed by 3 bases and J by 6 bases, 16 bases remained unmatched. For the CDR3, the DNA is TGCGCCAGCAGCCAGTTGGACAGGGAGTTGGTAGCCTCCAATGAGCAGTTCTTC. Translated: CASSQLDRELVASNEQFF.

The rearrangement uses TRBV9 and TRBJ2-7; D is perhaps TRBD1 (5 bases). This CDR3 region has 13 residues. Germline V gene lookup returns CDR1 SGDLS and CDR2 YYNGEE. V lost 0 bases and J 4 bases, leaving 8 bases between the germline ends. The CDR3 bases are TGTGCCAGCAGCGTAGCTACAGGATACGAGCAGTACTTC. This encodes CASSVATGYEQYF.

The genes are TRBV7-9 and TRBJ2-2, with 7 bases that match TRBD2. Trimming cost V 4 bases and J 4 bases; bases outside gene matches: 0. Germline-derived CDR1 and CDR2 are SEHNR and FQNEAQ (reference sequence). This CDR3 has 13 residues. In DNA, the CDR3 is TGTGCCAGCAGCTGGGGGGGCACCGGGGAGCTGTTTTTT. It is translated as CASSWGGTGELFF. Filled out from reference TRBV7-9 and TRBJ2-2, the complete variable domain reads DTGVSQNPRHKITKRGQNVTFRCDPISEHNRLYWYRQTLGQGPEFLTYFQNEAQLEKSRLLSDRFSAERPKGSFSTLEIQRTEQGDSAMYLCASSWGGTGELFFGEGSRLTVL.

V gene TRBV4-3 combines with J gene TRBJ1-1, with a possible D match to TRBD1 (5 bases). In germline, CDR1 is LGHNA, CDR2 YSLEER. Trimming took 0 bases from V and 5 from J, leaving 13 bases between them. This CDR3 spans 15 amino acids. The CDR3 here is CASSQDGGGLTEAFF. The CDR3 coding sequence is TGCGCCAGCAGCCAAGATGGGGGAGGTTTGACTGAAGCTTTCTTT.

This clone has a single count. This chain connects TRBV28 to TRBJ1-2; 12 bases align to TRBD1. The CDR3 length is 16 residues. CDR1 is MDHEN and CDR2 is SYDVKM in the germline V gene. V lost 6 bases and J lost 5; bases outside the gene matches: 10. CDR3 bases: TGTGCCAGCAGATACCCGGGACAGGGGGCAGGATATGGCTACACCTTC. It translates to CASRYPGQGAGYGYTF.

The count of this clone is one. The chain combines TRBV7-9 with TRBJ2-3, with D maybe TRBD2 (6 bases). This CDR3 spans 15 amino acids. V was shortened by 5 bases and J by 2 bases, with 14 bases between the two germline ends. CDR1 is SEHNR and CDR2 is FQNEAQ in the germline V gene (reference sequence). The CDR3 region has the DNA TGTGCCAGCAGCCCAAAGGCGGGGCCCACAGATACGCAGTATTTT. This sequence encodes CASSPKAGPTDTQYF.

The V and J genes are TRBV9 and TRBJ2-3; tentatively, D is TRBD2 (6 bases). Germline values: CDR1 SGDLS, CDR2 YYNGEE. V shed 7 bases and J shed 4 bases, with 10 bases lying between them. The CDR3 sequence is 12 residues long. The CDR3 DNA follows: TGTGCCAGCGGGGGGTTTCCAGATACGCAGTATTTT. This sequence encodes CASGGFPDTQYF.

This chain connects TRBV29-1 to TRBJ2-3; D might be TRBD2 (5 bases). V shed 1 base and J shed 0 bases, with 5 bases lying between them. In germline, CDR1 is SQVTM, CDR2 ANQGSEA. The CDR3 contains 13 residues. The CDR3 nucleotides are TGCAGCGTTGAAGGGACTAGCACAGATACGCAGTATTTT. It is translated as CSVEGTSTDTQYF.

The rearrangement joins TRBV10-3 to TRBJ1-1; D call uncertain. The V gene lost 3 bases and the J gene lost 1 base, with 9 bases spanning the gap. Germline CDR1 reads ENHRY; CDR2 reads SYGVKD. This CDR3 is 14 amino acids long. CDR3 amino acids: CAISDGFRNTEAFF. In nucleotides, the CDR3 is TGTGCCATCAGTGACGGGTTTCGGAACACTGAAGCTTTCTTT.

The chain is built from TRBV19 and TRBJ1-1; TRBD1 might be the D (6 bases). The length of the CDR3 is 15 residues. Germline CDR1 LNHDA, CDR2 SQIVND (reference sequence). The ends were cut back, 5 bases at V and 4 bases at J, with 17 bases in the middle. The CDR3 loop is CASSPGGAGFTEAFF. The CDR3 coding sequence is TGTGCCAGTAGTCCCGGGGGGGCAGGGTTCACTGAAGCTTTCTTT.

The rearrangement joins TRBV29-1 to TRBJ1-3; TRBD1 matches at 7 bases. Germline CDR1 SQVTM, CDR2 ANQGSEA. The CDR3 loop spans 13 amino acids. J lost 3 bases, V lost 6 bases, and 5 bases had no gene match. CDR3 loop: CSVGTGDGNTIYF. The DNA of the CDR3 is TGCAGCGTCGGAACAGGGGATGGAAACACCATATATTTT.

V usage is TRBV19 and J usage is TRBJ2-1; TRBD2 matches at 9 bases. The CDR3 sequence is 15 residues long. The germline gives CDR1 LNHDA, CDR2 SQIVND (reference sequence). V was pared by 8 bases and J by 8 bases, with 13 bases of the junction left unmatched. CDR3 sequence reads: CASRSGGLGFDEQFF. The CDR3 nucleotides are TGTGCCAGTCGGAGCGGGGGGTTGGGCTTCGATGAGCAGTTCTTC.

The chain links TRBV2 to TRBJ2-1, with D maybe TRBD2 (6 bases). The CDR3 is made up of 12 amino acids. Germline CDR1 SNHLY, CDR2 FYNNEI. V gave up 10 bases and J gave up 3 bases, with 10 bases separating them. The CDR3 bases are TGTGCCATCCTCGGGAGCTACAATGAGCAGTTCTTC. It yields the protein CAILGSYNEQFF.

The J gene is TRBJ1-5, the V gene TRBV6-1; 11 bases align to TRBD1. CDR1 and CDR2 (germline): MNHNS, SASEGT. V dropped 1 base and J dropped 6; count of bases not matched to a gene: 2. The CDR3 loop spans 15 amino acids. CDR3: CASSEGTGGSQPQHF. The CDR3 region has the DNA TGTGCCAGCAGTGAAGGGACAGGGGGCAGTCAGCCCCAGCATTTT.

The rearrangement joins TRBV15 to TRBJ2-7, with TRBD1 identical over 9 bases. CDR1 is LNHNV, CDR2 YYDKDF, per germline (reference sequence). Trimming at V came to 3 bases and at J to 2 bases, leaving 5 bases not matched to a gene. The CDR3 contains 15 residues. This CDR3 reads CATSSGTGWPYEQYF. The CDR3 coding sequence is TGTGCCACCAGCAGCGGGACAGGGTGGCCCTACGAGCAGTACTTC.

This clone was detected only once. This chain uses TRBV7-3 with TRBJ1-1, with TRBD1 matching 7 bases. Germline V gene sequence: CDR1 SGHTA, CDR2 FQGTGA. The length of the CDR3 is 15 residues. V lost 4 bases, J lost 5 bases, and 10 bases stayed unmatched. Here the CDR3 reads CASSSSRRGRTEAFF. The CDR3, as DNA: TGTGCCAGCAGCTCGTCCAGGAGGGGGCGGACTGAAGCTTTCTTT.

CDR3: CASRSPGQGAYEQYF. In nucleotides, the CDR3 is TGTGCCAGCAGATCTCCGGGACAGGGAGCCTACGAGCAGTACTTC. The genes are TRBV28 and TRBJ2-7, with TRBD1 matching over 9 bases. This CDR3 is 15 amino acids long. The V gene's germline CDR1 is MDHEN and CDR2 SYDVKM. Losses at the gene ends were 6 bases for V and 2 bases for J; bases not matched to a gene: 8.

The chain employs TRBV19 and TRBJ1-6; 8 positions match TRBD1. In germline, CDR1 is LNHDA, CDR2 SQIVND (reference sequence). This CDR3 is built from 15 residues. The V segment lost 1 base and the J segment 7 bases; nucleotides outside the gene matches: 3. As DNA, the CDR3 is TGTGCCAGTAGTATAGTGCAGGGGGCAAATTCACCCCTCCACTTT. Encoded protein: CASSIVQGANSPLHF.